This T cell receptor (beta chain) was captured in a study of blood T cell repertoires in COVID-19 (dated by TCRdb to about 2020). In the study overall: Collaborator samples came from the United States, Italy and Spain and covered acute and convalescent phases of COVID-19. The prospective study material was composed of cDNA or gDNA derived from T cells, B-cell-depleted T cells, or PBMCs. The dataset comprised deeply sampled blood TCRbeta repertoires from subjects exposed to, actively infected with, or recovered from COVID-19. The repertoires were released in a freely available public database intended as a resource for research on the immune response to SARS-CoV-2. Samples were obtained from the ongoing ImmuneRACE study (first 160 participants) and from 1,200 or so subjects provided by 6 global collaborators. The sample metadata nearly always contained a de-identified subject ID, COVID-19 status, age in years and sex. Where HLA class I and class II types were available, the types were taken from metadata supplied by the sample provider, not from assay-based typing.

As encoded in the germline V gene (reference sequence), CDR1 is LGHDT while CDR2 is YNNKEL. V trim: 4 bases; J trim: 2 bases; unmatched bases: 2. The CDR3 has 16 amino acids, counting the end cysteine and phenylalanine. Only the CDR3 DNA stays, 48 bases, in frame from base 1. This clone was picked up one time. The antigen it binds to is not known. No much larger clone exists at a distance of one base, and base qualities are not known. TCRbeta CDR3 regions were amplified from genomic DNA by means of the immunoSEQ Assay, a bias-controlled multiplex PCR. Per the authors' processing: Within the assay, amplification of reference gene primers was used to estimate how many nucleated cells each sample contained. To quantify the absolute abundance of each unique TCRbeta CDR3 rearrangement, sequence reads were collapsed and filtered. For each sample, productive Simpson clonality was calculated as the square root of Simpson's diversity index over productive rearrangements. TCRdb carries this immuneACCESS record with in-frame sequences only. Its versions omit some clonotypes, under half of them owing to an unresolved V gene in the studies checked, with the rest unexplained. V and J calls and clone size come straight from that table; D and trimming were deduced from the DNA. Within this sample are roughly 380,000 clones, with 81% of them counted one time only. The ten top clones hold about 1.2% of the sample.

What the study reported, not specific to this receptor: How much clinical and demographic metadata was included differed by source and by participant, and the metadata was provided uncurated.

Each collaborating institution followed its own protocols to collect whole blood in K2EDTA tubes. For TCRbeta analysis, collaborators shipped samples as frozen whole blood, isolated PBMCs, or DNA extracted from either of those sample types. The TCR originated in a human donor with acute or convalescent COVID-19. The donor label of this sample is uncertain. Here the chain combines TRBV3-1 (or the pseudogene TRBV3-2) and TRBJ2-2; TRBD2 matches 12 bases in the middle. Sequencing was performed on peripheral blood. The DNA is TGTGCCAGCAGCCGGACTAGCGGGATAAACACCGGGGAGCTGTTTTTT. Its protein reads: CASSRTSGINTGELFF.